This is a list of T cell receptor beta chains from one sample in a study of T cells in Graves' hyperthyroidism and ophthalmopathy. TCRdb ran MiXCR on the multiplex PCR reads and lists one entry per CDR3 protein. The sample gives hundreds of thousands of distinct CDR3 sequences, approximately 18% of which show up once; over 15% is in the top ten. Sequencing input: blood. These receptors came from a woman aged 45-65 years with Graves' hyperthyroidism that later progressed to Graves' ophthalmopathy. Each CDR3 is given with its conserved first and last residue. D genes are given only for firm matches. Clone size is given for some rows only: seen once, a few or many times, or a class if the clone is expanded.

v_gene,j_gene,abundance,d_gene,CDR3nt,CDR3aa
TRBV9,TRBJ1-3,.,.,TGTGCCAGCAGCTCAAGGGACGCTCTGCTCTCTGGAAACACCATATATTTT,CASSSRDALLSGNTIYF
TRBV19,TRBJ1-1,few,.,TGTGCCAGTAGTATGTTTGCCGGGGGTGTTGGAACTGAAGCTTTCTTT,CASSMFAGGVGTEAFF
TRBV7-2,TRBJ2-5,.,TRBD2,TGTGCCAGCAGCTTACTCTCTAGCGGATGGGAGGCCCAGTACTTC,CASSLLSSGWEAQYF
TRBV18,TRBJ2-4,.,.,TGTGCCAGCTCACCAGCGGGGCCTCGAGGGAACATTCAGTACTTC,CASSPAGPRGNIQYF
TRBV27,TRBJ2-1,few,.,TGTGCCAGCAGTTTGTCGCTAGCCGTCTACAATGAGCAGTTCTTC,CASSLSLAVYNEQFF
TRBV6-1,TRBJ1-2,.,.,TGTGCCAGCAGTGAATGGGGGGCCCCAATTGGCTACACCTTC,CASSEWGAPIGYTF
TRBV30,TRBJ1-4,many,.,TGTGCCTGGAGTGTTGAAGGGCGCGTTACTAATGAAAAACTGTTTTTT,CAWSVEGRVTNEKLFF
TRBV20-1,TRBJ2-1,many,TRBD2,TGCAGTGCTAGGGGAGGGCTGACTAGCGGGGGGGCCGTACATGAGCAGTTCTTC,CSARGGLTSGGAVHEQFF
TRBV18,TRBJ1-1,many,.,TGTGCCAGCTCACCACTTGCCAGGGGAAACACTGAAGCTTTCTTT,CASSPLARGNTEAFF
TRBV20-1,TRBJ1-5,.,TRBD1,TGCAGTGCGCTAGGCGAGATACAGGGGTGGCCCCAGCATTTT,CSALGEIQGWPQHF
TRBV6-1,TRBJ2-3,.,.,TGTGCCAGCAGTCCAATCAGGGTTCCAGATACGCAGTATTTT,CASSPIRVPDTQYF
TRBV11-2,TRBJ2-7,few,.,TGTGCCAGCAGCTTAGAGAAGCAGGGGGGCTACGAGCAGTACTTC,CASSLEKQGGYEQYF
TRBV2,TRBJ1-6,many,.,TGTGCCAGCAGTGGATACAATTCACCCCTCCACTTT,CASSGYNSPLHF
TRBV7-6,TRBJ2-1,many,.,TGTGCCAGCAGCTTAGAGGCGATGGGGGGAGCCAACAATGAGCAGTTCTTC,CASSLEAMGGANNEQFF
TRBV2,TRBJ1-2,.,.,TGTGCCAGCACCAACAGCGTCTACGCCTTC,CASTNSVYAF
TRBV27,TRBJ1-1,many,.,TGTGCCAGCAGTTTAGATGGAGAGTGGTTGGACACTGAAGCTTTCTTT,CASSLDGEWLDTEAFF
TRBV3-1,TRBJ2-3,many,.,TGTGCCAGTGGATCGAGCGGCGCCCCCACAGATACGCAGTATTTT,CASGSSGAPTDTQYF